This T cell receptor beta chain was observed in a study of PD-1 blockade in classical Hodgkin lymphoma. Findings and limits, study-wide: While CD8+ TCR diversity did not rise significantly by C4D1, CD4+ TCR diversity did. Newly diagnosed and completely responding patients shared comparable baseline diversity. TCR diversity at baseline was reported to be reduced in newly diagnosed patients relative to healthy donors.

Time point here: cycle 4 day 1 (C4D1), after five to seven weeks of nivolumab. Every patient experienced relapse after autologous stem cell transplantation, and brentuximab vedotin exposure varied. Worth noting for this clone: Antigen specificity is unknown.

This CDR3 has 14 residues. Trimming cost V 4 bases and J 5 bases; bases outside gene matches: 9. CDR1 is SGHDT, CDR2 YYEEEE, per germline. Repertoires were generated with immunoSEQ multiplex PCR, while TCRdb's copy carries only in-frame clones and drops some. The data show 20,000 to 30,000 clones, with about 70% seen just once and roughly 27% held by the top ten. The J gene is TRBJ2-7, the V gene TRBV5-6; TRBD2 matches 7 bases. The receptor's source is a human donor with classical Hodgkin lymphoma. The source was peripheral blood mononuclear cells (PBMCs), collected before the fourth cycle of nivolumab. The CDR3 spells CASSQLGGTNEQYV. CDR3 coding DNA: TGTGCCAGCAGCCAATTGGGAGGGACCAACGAGCAGTACGTC.